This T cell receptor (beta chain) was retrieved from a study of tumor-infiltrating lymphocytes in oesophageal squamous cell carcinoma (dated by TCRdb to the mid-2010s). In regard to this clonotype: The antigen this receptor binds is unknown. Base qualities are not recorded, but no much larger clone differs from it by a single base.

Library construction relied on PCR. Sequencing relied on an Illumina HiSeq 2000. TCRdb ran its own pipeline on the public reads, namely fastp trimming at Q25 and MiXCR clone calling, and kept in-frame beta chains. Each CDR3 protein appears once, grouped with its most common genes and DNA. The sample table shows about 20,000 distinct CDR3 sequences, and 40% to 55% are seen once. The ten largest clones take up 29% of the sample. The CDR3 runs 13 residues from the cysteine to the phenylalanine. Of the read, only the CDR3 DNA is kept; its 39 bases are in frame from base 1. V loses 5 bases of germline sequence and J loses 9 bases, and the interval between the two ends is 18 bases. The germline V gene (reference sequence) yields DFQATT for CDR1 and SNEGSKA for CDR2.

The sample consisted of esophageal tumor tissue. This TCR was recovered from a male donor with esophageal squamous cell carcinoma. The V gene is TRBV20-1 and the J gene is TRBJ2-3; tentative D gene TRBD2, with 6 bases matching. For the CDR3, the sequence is CSAGGTGVKTQYF. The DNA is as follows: TGCAGTGCTGGCGGGACTGGGGTGAAGACGCAGTATTTT.